In its sample, the clone carrying this TCR beta chain was seen a few times. The data were obtained in a study of T-cell reconstitution after alpha-beta-depleted transplantation in children. Unique molecular identifiers were incorporated into the prepared TCRbeta library. TCRdb recomputed calls from the PCR reads with MiXCR, one row per CDR3 protein. The sample includes around 680,000 distinct CDR3 sequences, approximately 17% of them seen just once. The V end was cut by 0 bases, the J end by 0 bases, with 11 bases between. Germline assignment: CDR1 WSHSY and CDR2 SAAADI. The CDR3 sequence is 16 residues long.

This specimen consisted of PBMCs from the stem cell graft donor, obtained from the stem cell graft. The chain uses TRBV10-2 and TRBJ1-1; no definite D call. This clonotype originated in a human donor who donated a stem cell graft to a child with acute myeloid leukemia. CDR3 in DNA: TGCGCCAGCAGTGAGTCACGACTTTACATGAACACTGAAGCTTTCTTT. The encoded protein is CASSESRLYMNTEAFF.